This T cell receptor (beta chain) is from a study of Ad26.COV2.S vaccination and SARS-CoV-2 variants. Study details: By the intramuscular route, Ad26.COV2.S was given once, or twice 56 days apart. Overall study findings and caveats: Marked by substantial breadth, spike-specific CD8+ and CD4+ T cell responses were reportedly seen after vaccination.

Treatment indicated: approximately 18 received Ad26.COV2.S at low or high dose, single or two shots; several received placebo; per-sample allocation not given. Day 63 following the first vaccine or placebo injection was when the samples were taken. This Boston cohort included adults aged 18-55 years. V lost 5 bases, J lost 4 bases, and 6 bases stayed unmatched. Looked up from germline, CDR1 is LNHDA and CDR2 is SQIVND (reference sequence). The CDR3 is made up of 14 amino acids. Measured with immunoSEQ multiplex PCR; TCRdb has only the in-frame clones, and not every one. The table includes 350,000 to 500,000 clones, 90% detected once. Notes on this clone: Antigen: not known.

Sample: peripheral blood, taken in a trial of Ad26.COV2.S vaccine versus placebo. The V call is TRBV19, the J call TRBJ2-7; 9 bases fit TRBD1. The TCR was taken from a person aged 18 to 59 who received the Ad26.COV2.S COVID-19 vaccine or a placebo. The CDR3 DNA follows: TGTGCCAGTAGTCCCCCGGGACAGGGATACGAGCAGTACTTC. This translates into CASSPPGQGYEQYF. The full variable domain, with the rest looked up from reference TRBV19 and TRBJ2-7, is DGGITQSPKYLFRKEGQNVTLSCEQNLNHDAMYWYRQDPGQGLRLIYYSQIVNDFQKGDIAEGYSVSREKKESFPLTVTSAQKNPTAFYLCASSPPGQGYEQYFGPGTRLTVT.